In its sample, the clone carrying this T cell receptor (beta chain) was seen a few times. Its antigen remains unknown. The data were taken from a study of beta chain features in type 1 diabetes. Overall study findings and caveats: Significant though moderate, a shortening of TCRB CDR3s appeared in all four CD4+ subsets of Type 1 diabetes patients.

cDNA synthesis used the whole RNA isolate, giving expressed TCRB sequences. Samples of naive, central memory and regulatory T cells yielded a mean of approximately 3.7 million reads. Repertoires were generated with immunoSEQ multiplex PCR, while TCRdb's copy carries only in-frame clones and drops some. This sample has roughly 400,000 clones, with over 8.5% found just once. The J segment lost 6 bases and the V segment lost 10 bases, leaving 4 bases of the junction unmatched. CDR1 and CDR2 from the germline V gene are MNHEY and SMNVEV (reference sequence). The CDR3 covers 12 residues. It was via CD45RO/CCR7/CD25/CD127/CD95/CD27 that CD4+ naive, central memory, regulatory and stem cell-like memory cells were sorted.

This chain links TRBV27 with TRBJ2-1; 9 nucleotides match TRBD2. This receptor was obtained from a man aged 25 to 40 with type 1 diabetes. Sample: central memory CD4+ T cells from blood. DNA for the CDR3: TGTGCCACCTCGACTAGCGGCAATGAGCAGTTCTTC. Its translation: CATSTSGNEQFF.